What follows are 7 T cell receptor beta chains derived from one specimen sequenced in a study of blood T cell repertoires in COVID-19. Measured with immunoSEQ multiplex PCR; TCRdb has only the in-frame clones, and not every one. The sample gives around 200,000 clones, over 75% of which show up once; around 12% is in the top ten. The sample comprised peripheral blood. The receptors stem from a woman aged 45 to 65 with acute or convalescent COVID-19.

The chain is built from TRBV19 and TRBJ1-6; D uncertain. CDR1 and CDR2 from the germline V gene are LNHDA and SQIVND (reference sequence). The CDR3 has 16 residues. Trimming stripped 4 bases from V and 0 bases from J, with 10 bases between. This chain's CDR3 is CASSTTPSSYNSPLHF. The CDR3 DNA sequence: TGTGCCAGTAGTACGACACCGAGCTCCTATAATTCACCCCTCCACTTT.

This rearrangement joins TRBV7-2 to TRBJ1-6; no definite D call. CDR3 length: 14 amino acids. V gave up 6 bases and J gave up 7 bases, with 13 bases separating them. CDR1 is SGHTA and CDR2 is FQGNSA in the germline V gene. The CDR3 nucleotides read TGTGCCAGCAGACCTACCTACGGGAATTCACCCCTCCACTTT. Protein product: CASRPTYGNSPLHF.

This chain connects TRBV11-3 to TRBJ2-1; no definite D call. V was shortened by 0 bases and J by 10 bases, with 10 bases between the two germline ends. CDR3 length: 13 residues. Germline assignment: CDR1 SGHNT and CDR2 YENEEA. Written as DNA, the CDR3 is TGTGCCAGCAGCTTAGATCATCAGAACGAGCAGTTCTTC. Translating it yields CASSLDHQNEQFF.

The chain joins TRBV7-2 to TRBJ2-1; 10 bases fit TRBD2. The CDR3 totals 16 residues. CDR1 and CDR2 from the germline V gene are SGHTA and FQGNSA. J lost 2 bases, V lost 0 bases, and 1 base had no gene match. The CDR3 DNA reads TGTGCCAGCAGCTTAGCTACTAGCGGGACCTACAATGAGCAGTTCTTC. Translation: CASSLATSGTYNEQFF.

V gene TRBV9 combines with J gene TRBJ2-2; 8 positions match TRBD2. V was clipped by 0 bases and J by 1 base; unmatched bases: 8. This CDR3 comprises 18 residues. Germline loops: CDR1 SGDLS, CDR2 YYNGEE. The CDR3 loop is CASSVAGRSGRNTGELFF. In nucleotides, the CDR3 is TGTGCCAGCAGCGTAGCGGGGAGGAGCGGGAGGAACACCGGGGAGCTGTTTTTT.

The chain links TRBV2 to TRBJ1-5; 11 bases are shared with TRBD1. This CDR3 has 15 amino acids. V trimming: 6 bases; J trimming: 5 bases; junction bases outside the gene matches: 6. CDR1 is SNHLY, CDR2 FYNNEI, per germline. CDR3 loop: CASRVDRGRDQPQHF. The CDR3 DNA reads as TGTGCCAGCAGGGTGGACAGGGGGCGCGATCAGCCCCAGCATTTT. Complete variable domain (other parts from reference TRBV2 and TRBJ1-5): EPEVTQTPSHQVTQMGQEVILRCVPISNHLYFYWYRQILGQKVEFLVSFYNNEISEKSEIFDDQFSVERPDGSNFTLKIRSTKLEDSAMYFCASRVDRGRDQPQHFGDGTRLSIL.

The chain joins TRBV7-9 to TRBJ1-1; D is possibly TRBD1 (5 bases). Germline CDR1 SEHNR, CDR2 FQNEAQ (reference sequence). With 5 bases removed from V and 1 base from J, the gap between germline ends came to 8 bases. The CDR3 has 13 amino acids. The CDR3: CASSLTGNTEAFF. CDR3 DNA sequence: TGTGCCAGCAGCCTTACAGGGAACACTGAAGCTTTCTTT.